One sample yielded the 20 T cell receptor beta chains listed below, sequenced in a study of early T cells in non-severe SARS-CoV-2 infection. Each CDR3 protein is one row after TCRdb ran MiXCR on the 5' RACE reads. The sample includes fewer than 80,000 distinct CDR3 sequences, about 12% of them seen just once. The material was whole blood, obtained at baseline. These receptors came from an adult who was a healthcare worker with PCR-confirmed SARS-CoV-2 infection or an uninfected control (not recorded which). The donor label of this sample is uncertain.

This clonotype turned up a few times. The rearrangement joins TRBV30 to TRBJ1-3; D might be TRBD1 (6 bases). Deletions cut 4 bases from V and 2 bases from J, with 12 bases between. The CDR3 has 14 residues. CDR1 is GTSNPN, CDR2 SVGIG, per germline (reference sequence). The DNA for the CDR3 is TGTGCCTGGAAGCTCGGGGGGCCTGGAAACACCATATATTTT. Translated, it gives CAWKLGGPGNTIYF.

The rearrangement uses TRBV5-6 and TRBJ2-3; D might be TRBD1 (6 bases). The V end lost 3 bases, the J end lost 5 bases, and 10 bases lay between the germline ends. The CDR3 loop spans 13 amino acids. Germline V gives CDR1 SGHDT, CDR2 YYEEEE. CDR3 sequence (DNA): TGTGCCAGCAGCTACCTACAGGGAGATACGCAGTATTTT. This translates into CASSYLQGDTQYF. The full variable domain, with the rest looked up from reference TRBV5-6 and TRBJ2-3, is DAGVTQSPTHLIKTRGQQVTLRCSPKSGHDTVSWYQQALGQGPQFIFQYYEEEERQRGNFPDRFSGHQFPNYSSELNVNALLLGDSALYLCASSYLQGDTQYFGPGTRLTVL.

This clonotype was seen more than once but under ten times. The rearrangement links TRBV10-3 to TRBJ1-1, with 9 nucleotides matching TRBD1. The trim removed 6 bases at V and 1 base at J, leaving 3 bases unmatched. Germline V gives CDR1 ENHRY, CDR2 SYGVKD. The CDR3 has 14 residues. The CDR3 loop is CAISGGQGNTEAFF. CDR3 nucleotides: TGTGCCATCAGCGGGGGACAGGGGAACACTGAAGCTTTCTTT.

J is TRBJ1-2 and V is TRBV7-2; no reliable D call. CDR1 is SGHTA, CDR2 FQGNSA, per germline. Trimming removed 2 bases at V and 4 bases at J, with 11 bases between. The CDR3 extends over 14 amino acids. The CDR3, as DNA: TGTGCCAGCAGCTTAAATGAGGGATCCTATGGCTACACCTTC. It translates to CASSLNEGSYGYTF.

This chain connects TRBV4-1 to TRBJ1-5, with TRBD1 matching 7 bases. After removal of 1 base from V and 4 bases from J, the junction contained 4 bases not matched to a gene. The CDR3 has 15 amino acids. Germline V gene lookup returns CDR1 MGHRA and CDR2 YSYEKL. The CDR3 DNA is TGCGCCAGCAGCCAAGGACAGGGCACGAATCAGCCCCAGCATTTT. Amino acid sequence: CASSQGQGTNQPQHF.

The chain employs TRBV7-6 and TRBJ2-3; 8 bases match TRBD1. Germline CDR1 SGHVS, CDR2 FNYEAQ. J was trimmed by 0 bases and V by 5 bases; bases with no gene match: 4. The CDR3 is 15 amino acids. The CDR3 loop is CASSSRTGSTDTQYF. CDR3 coding DNA: TGTGCCAGCAGCAGCAGGACAGGGAGCACAGATACGCAGTATTTT.

There are many counts of this clonotype. The chain links TRBV2 to TRBJ2-1, with 11 bases that match TRBD2. The germline V gene has CDR1 SNHLY and CDR2 FYNNEI. The CDR3 consists of 15 residues. J lost 4 bases, V lost 6 bases, and 5 bases had no gene match. Here the CDR3 reads CASRTGTSGYNEQFF. The CDR3 DNA is TGTGCCAGCAGGACCGGGACTAGCGGATACAATGAGCAGTTCTTC.

This clonotype occurred a few times. The CDR3 spells CASRTSGGANTGELFF. The CDR3, as DNA: TGTGCCAGCAGGACTAGCGGGGGGGCGAACACCGGGGAGCTGTTTTTT. The chain joins TRBV2 to TRBJ2-2; 14 nucleotides line up with TRBD2. Germline lookup yields CDR1 SNHLY and CDR2 FYNNEI. This CDR3 is built from 16 residues. V was pared by 6 bases and J by 0 bases, with 0 bases of the junction left unmatched. Complete variable domain (other parts from reference TRBV2 and TRBJ2-2): EPEVTQTPSHQVTQMGQEVILRCVPISNHLYFYWYRQILGQKVEFLVSFYNNEISEKSEIFDDQFSVERPDGSNFTLKIRSTKLEDSAMYFCASRTSGGANTGELFFGEGSRLTVL.

This clonotype has just a few counts. The V gene is TRBV12-3 or TRBV12-4, the J gene TRBJ2-2; possibly TRBD1 for D (5 bases). This CDR3 contains 15 residues. V was trimmed by 7 bases and J by 6 bases, leaving 18 bases between them. The CDR3 reads CASTPLVGVAGELFF. In nucleotides, the CDR3 is TGTGCCAGCACCCCCCTGGTAGGGGTCGCCGGGGAGCTGTTTTTT.

This sequence joins TRBV12-3 or TRBV12-4 and TRBJ1-2; possible D gene TRBD1, 5 bases. The CDR3 spans 13 residues. Trimming cost V 3 bases and J 3 bases, with 8 bases left between them. CDR3 DNA: TGTGCCAGCAGTTTGAGGGGTGACTATGGCTACACCTTC. Amino acids: CASSLRGDYGYTF.

This clonotype turned up a few times. The CDR3 sequence is CASSLKPARIQETQYF. The CDR3 bases are TGTGCCAGCAGCCTAAAACCCGCCCGGATCCAAGAGACCCAGTACTTC. This sequence joins TRBV11-2 and TRBJ2-5; D is ambiguous. V lost 5 bases to trimming and J lost 1 base, with 17 bases between them. This CDR3 has 16 residues. Germline values: CDR1 SGHAT, CDR2 FQNNGV.

This clonotype has more than one count but fewer than ten. CDR3 loop: CASSPWNQPQHF. The CDR3 DNA is TGTGCCAGTAGTCCCTGGAATCAGCCCCAGCATTTT. The chain has TRBV19 and TRBJ1-5, with D unclear. V was clipped by 5 bases and J by 4 bases, with 6 bases between them. The CDR3 contains 12 residues. Looked up from germline, CDR1 is LNHDA and CDR2 is SQIVND (reference sequence). Based on the CDR3 plus reference TRBV19 and TRBJ1-5, the full variable domain is DGGITQSPKYLFRKEGQNVTLSCEQNLNHDAMYWYRQDPGQGLRLIYYSQIVNDFQKGDIAEGYSVSREKKESFPLTVTSAQKNPTAFYLCASSPWNQPQHFGDGTRLSIL.

The chain uses TRBV6-6 and TRBJ2-7; TRBD1 is a possible D gene (6 bases). The CDR3 extends over 15 amino acids. Germline-derived CDR1 and CDR2 are MNHNY and SVGAGI (reference sequence). CDR3 loop: CAGSYAGDPSYEQYV. The CDR3 nucleotides read TGTGCCGGCAGTTATGCAGGGGACCCCTCCTACGAGCAGTACGTC.

The chain combines TRBV7-2 with TRBJ2-1, with 9 bases lining up with TRBD2. Germline CDR1 SGHTA, CDR2 FQGNSA. V lost 2 bases, J lost 4 bases, and 3 bases stayed unmatched. CDR3 length equals 15 residues. CDR3 nucleotides: TGTGCCAGCAGCTTATTGGCGGGGGGGTACAATGAGCAGTTCTTC. The encoded protein is CASSLLAGGYNEQFF.

This clonotype was seen ten or more times. The J gene is TRBJ1-6, the V gene TRBV2, with 9 bases identical to TRBD1. This CDR3 is built from 16 residues. With V trimmed by 5 bases and J by 5 bases, 7 bases remained unmatched. The V gene's germline CDR1 is SNHLY and CDR2 FYNNEI. The DNA for the CDR3 is TGTGCCAGCAGTCAGAGAACAGGGGGCAATAATTCACCCCTCCACTTT. It specifies CASSQRTGGNNSPLHF.

This clonotype was seen only a few times. The chain couples TRBV11-3 to TRBJ2-7; D is possibly TRBD1 (6 bases). Germline CDR1 reads SGHNT; CDR2 reads YENEEA. Trimming left V 5 bases short and J 1 base short, with 12 bases between. The length of the CDR3 is 14 residues. The CDR3 DNA reads as TGTGCCAGCAGCCATATGGACAGATCCTACGAGCAGTACGTC. Translated: CASSHMDRSYEQYV.

V usage is TRBV6-1 and J usage is TRBJ1-1; TRBD1 aligns across 8 bases. V was pared by 6 bases and J by 4 bases, with 7 bases of the junction left unmatched. CDR1 MNHNS and CDR2 SASEGT come from the germline V gene. The length of the CDR3 is 14 residues. The CDR3 sequence is CASSMTGESTEAFF. Written as DNA, the CDR3 is TGTGCCAGCAGCATGACAGGGGAGAGCACTGAAGCTTTCTTT.

This clonotype came up a few times. This chain connects TRBV4-1 to TRBJ1-2, with D maybe TRBD1 (5 bases). The ends were cut back, 4 bases at V and 8 bases at J, with 20 bases in the middle. This CDR3 is 15 amino acids long. Germline lookup yields CDR1 MGHRA and CDR2 YSYEKL. The DNA for the CDR3 is TGCGCCAGCAGCCGGGGCCCATCAGGGCGGGAAGGCTACACCTTC. Translating gives CASSRGPSGREGYTF.

This clonotype appeared a few times. The CDR3 is CSASGLAGGPGDTQYF. CDR3 nucleotide sequence: TGCAGTGCTTCGGGACTAGCGGGGGGGCCTGGAGATACGCAGTATTTT. V is TRBV20-1 and J is TRBJ2-3; 16 positions match TRBD2. Trimming removed 5 bases from V and 5 bases from J; junction bases left unmatched: 7. This CDR3 is built from 16 residues. Germline V gene lookup returns CDR1 DFQATT and CDR2 SNEGSKA (reference sequence).

This clonotype came up a few times. The J gene is TRBJ2-3, the V gene TRBV9, with D hard to call. Per germline, CDR1 SGDLS and CDR2 YYNGEE. CDR3 size: 15 residues. V gave up 0 bases and J gave up 1 base, with 9 bases separating them. CDR3 sequence: CASSVDGYGTDTQYF. The CDR3 region has the DNA TGTGCCAGCAGCGTAGACGGCTACGGCACAGATACGCAGTATTTT. The variable domain in full, with the rest retrieved from reference TRBV9 and TRBJ2-3, is DSGVTQTPKHLITATGQRVTLRCSPRSGDLSVYWYQQSLDQGLQFLIQYYNGEERAKGNILERFSAQQFPDLHSELNLSSLELGDSALYFCASSVDGYGTDTQYFGPGTRLTVL.